These T cell receptor beta chains were read from a single sample in a study of cytomegalovirus exposure and HLA in healthy donors. Profiled with immunoSEQ multiplex PCR; TCRdb holds only in-frame clones, not every one. The sample lists 90,000 to 120,000 clones, 76% occurring once. Sequenced sample: PBMCs. These receptors originate from a man younger than 35 in good health and CMV-seronegative. The CDR3 runs from the conserved cysteine through the conserved F or W. The order of the fields is D gene, V gene, J gene, clone size, CDR3 DNA, CDR3 protein. The D gene is left open where the match is weak. Where a row states a size, it is once, few, many or the class of an expanded clone; other rows omit it.

>TRBD1|TRBV6-4|TRBJ2-7|once
TGTGCCAGCAGCCGGGACAGGGGGTGCGAGCAGTACTTC
CASSRDRGCEQYF
>TRBD1|TRBV4-2|TRBJ2-7|NA
TGTGCCAGCAGCCAAGGCGGCCTGGACAGGTTCTACGAGCAGTACTTC
CASSQGGLDRFYEQYF
>TRBD1|TRBV2|TRBJ1-1|few
TGTGCCAGCAGTTTTGGACAGGGCGAAGCTTTCTTT
CASSFGQGEAFF
>TRBD1|TRBV6-1|TRBJ1-2|NA
TGTGCCAGCAGCCCTACAGGGGTTACCTATGGCTACCCCTTC
CASSPTGVTYGYPF
>NA|TRBV7-2|TRBJ2-3|few
TGTGCCAGCAGCTTAGACAACACAGATACGCAGTATTTT
CASSLDNTDTQYF
>NA|TRBV18|TRBJ2-1|once
TGTGCCAGCTCAACAAAAGGACAGCCTTACTACAATGAGCAGTTCTTC
CASSTKGQPYYNEQFF
>NA|TRBV5-1|TRBJ2-3|NA
TGCGCCAGCACCCTCCTTTTTACCGGGGGCACAGATACGCAGTATTTT
CASTLLFTGGTDTQYF
>NA|TRBV6-1|TRBJ1-5|NA
TGTGCCAGCAGTGAAGCTGCCAGGGTTCGCAATCAGCCCCAGCATTTT
CASSEAARVRNQPQHF
>NA|TRBV19|TRBJ2-2|NA
TGTGCCAGTAGTTATCTCGACATGGCTACCACCGGGGAGCTGTTTTTT
CASSYLDMATTGELFF
>NA|TRBV7-8|TRBJ2-7|NA
TGTGCCAGCAGCTTAGCGTGGGGGACTTTTAGCTCCTACGAGCAGTACTTC
CASSLAWGTFSSYEQYF
>NA|TRBV10-3|TRBJ2-1|NA
TGTGCCATCAGTGGCGCGTCCAATGAGCAGTTCTTC
CAISGASNEQFF
>NA|TRBV11-2|TRBJ1-5|many
TGTGCCAGCAGCTTAGGCTTGAGTCAGCCCCAGCATTTT
CASSLGLSQPQHF
>TRBD1|TRBV6-1|TRBJ2-2|NA
TGTGCCAGCAGTGGACGTGGGGCTTACAGGGGGCATATCACCGGGGAGCTGTTTTTT
CASSGRGAYRGHITGELFF
>NA|TRBV5-6|TRBJ1-1|NA
TGTGCCAGCAGCTCCGGACAGACGAACACTGAAGCTTTCTTT
CASSSGQTNTEAFF
>TRBD1|TRBV7-8|TRBJ1-3|NA
TGTGCCAGCAGCCTCCCCCGTGAGGGGGCTTACTCTGGAAACACCATATATTTT
CASSLPREGAYSGNTIYF
>TRBD1|TRBV5-1|TRBJ2-7|NA
TGCGCCAGCAGCTTGGTAGGACAGGGGGCTAACGAGCAGTACTTC
CASSLVGQGANEQYF
>TRBD1|TRBV2|TRBJ2-5|NA
TGTGCCAGCAGTCGGGACAGCTTCGGAGAGACCCAGTACTTC
CASSRDSFGETQYF